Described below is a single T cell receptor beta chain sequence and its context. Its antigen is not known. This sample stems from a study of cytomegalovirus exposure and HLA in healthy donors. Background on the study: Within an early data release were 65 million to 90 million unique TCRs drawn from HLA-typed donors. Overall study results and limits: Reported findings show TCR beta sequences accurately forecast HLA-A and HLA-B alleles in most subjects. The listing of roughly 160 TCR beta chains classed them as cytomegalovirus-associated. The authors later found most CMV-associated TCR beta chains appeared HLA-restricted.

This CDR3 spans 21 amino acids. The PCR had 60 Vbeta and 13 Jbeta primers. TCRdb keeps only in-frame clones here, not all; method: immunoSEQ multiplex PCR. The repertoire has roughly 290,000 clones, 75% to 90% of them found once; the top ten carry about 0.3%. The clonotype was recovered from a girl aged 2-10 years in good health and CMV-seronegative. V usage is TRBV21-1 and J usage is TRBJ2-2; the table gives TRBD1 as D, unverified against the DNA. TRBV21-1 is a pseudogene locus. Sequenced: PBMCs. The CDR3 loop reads CASSNWPWDRGRPYLAGELFF. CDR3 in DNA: TGTGCCAGCAGCAACTGGCCCTGGGACAGGGGGCGCCCGTATCTCGCCGGGGAGCTGTTTTTT.